The clone carrying this T cell receptor (beta chain) was detected only a few times. Its cognate antigen is unknown. This sample is drawn from a study of cytomegalovirus exposure and HLA in healthy donors. Germline V gives CDR1 MNHEY, CDR2 SVGAGI. V gave up 5 bases and J gave up 1 base, with 6 bases separating them. The CDR3 contains 13 residues. Study-wide results and limits: Immune exposure information available was restricted to CMV serostatus. Specific recognition of CMV antigens was confirmed in vitro for a few chains (all CMV-associated). The authors considered a cluster of highly shared sequence variants likely to be a sequencing artifact.

Primers included in the PCR were 60 Vbeta and 13 Jbeta primers. Libraries were prepared by immunoSEQ multiplex PCR; TCRdb keeps only in-frame clonotypes and omits some of them. The table includes 90,000 to 110,000 clones, over 70% detected once. The clonotype was recovered from a man aged 35-49 years in good health and CMV-seronegative. This chain uses TRBV6-5 with TRBJ2-1, with D tentatively TRBD2 (5 bases). Sequenced sample: PBMCs. The CDR3 loop is CASSRGSYNEQFF. The CDR3 DNA follows: TGTGCCAGCAGTAGAGGGTCCTACAATGAGCAGTTCTTC.